This TCR beta chain was profiled in a study of OX40 agonist ivuxolimab in advanced cancers. Study findings and constraints: Some nonresponders also had low normalized T-cell clonal expansion.

Trimming stripped 3 bases from V and 4 bases from J, with 12 bases between. In germline, CDR1 is SGHAT, CDR2 FQNNGV. The CDR3 length is 14 residues. Produced via immunoSEQ multiplex PCR; TCRdb's table is partial and in-frame only. The sample shows 75,000 to 100,000 clones, under 90% of them seen only once. For this clone: Its antigen is not identified.

The sequence derives from an adult with an advanced solid tumor such as melanoma, head and neck, liver or kidney cancer. The chain links TRBV11-2 to TRBJ2-5, with D possibly being TRBD1 (5 bases). The sequences come from CD4+ or CD8+ T cells sorted from blood, collected in a trial of the OX40 agonist ivuxolimab. The CDR3 bases are TGTGCCAGCAGCTTCATGACAGAGAGAGAGACCCAGTACTTC. It yields the protein CASSFMTERETQYF.